This T cell receptor beta chain comes out of a study of blood T cells in healthy people across ages. Study-level points and caveats: Per million T cells, the diversity of TCR beta decreased roughly linearly as age advanced.

Together with a sample-barcoded 5' primer, a J-beta primer mix was included in a second PCR lasting about 6 to 11 cycles. Each cDNA molecule was tagged by a template-switch adaptor with 12 random nucleotides. Each CDR3 protein is one row after TCRdb ran MiXCR on the 5' RACE reads. The sample shows over 1,500,000 distinct CDR3 sequences, about 39% of them seen only once. Concerning this clonotype: The antigen remains unidentified.

The CDR3 has 14 residues. The V gene's germline CDR1 is ENHRY and CDR2 SYGVKD. V lost 3 bases and J lost 7; bases outside the gene matches: 8. The rearrangement links TRBV10-3 to TRBJ1-2; 7 bases line up with TRBD1. The clonotype originates from a human donor in good health. The sequencing sample was made of blood. The CDR3 DNA reads as TGTGCCATCAGTGAATCGGAACAGGGGACTGGCTACACCTTC. This encodes CAISESEQGTGYTF.